The source of this T cell receptor beta chain is a study of breast tumors, draining lymph nodes, adjacent tissues. General study findings and limits: Most tumor T cells seemingly derive from lymph node, then expand in tumor. Tumor T cell lymph node origin was a supported hypothesis, not proven.

The junction had 7 bases not matched to a gene; V was cut back by 5 bases and J by 0 bases. This CDR3 spans 16 amino acids. The table lists this clonotype with many counts. Its target is not known. The lymph nodes were axillary draining lymph nodes from breast cancer patients. MiXCR, run by TCRdb on the multiplex PCR reads, gives a single entry per CDR3 protein. The sample has some 110,000 distinct CDR3 sequences, 30% seen once; the top ten hold 5.5% to 7%. This TCR came from a female donor with breast cancer. Some clones in this sample may be carry-over from other donors' samples. The chain carries TRBV12-3 or TRBV12-4 and TRBJ2-4; 7 positions agree with TRBD1. The sample taken for sequencing was axillary lymph node tissue. The CDR3 reads CASSHRGILAKNIQYF. CDR3 sequence (DNA): TGTGCCAGCAGTCACAGGGGAATCCTAGCCAAAAACATTCAGTACTTC.